The clone carrying this T cell receptor beta chain was seen a few times. Its antigen is currently unknown. This record comes from a study of identical twins. Whole-study findings and limits: Out-of-frame beta sequences exhibited a weaker degree of excess twin sharing. The models systematically underestimated how much out-of-frame TCR alpha was shared in monozygotic twins. Clonotypes of the beta chain that were abundant in cord blood carried fewer insertions (memory repertoires showed none).

TCRdb re-called the 5' RACE reads through MiXCR, storing one row per CDR3 protein. The sample lists around 470,000 distinct CDR3 sequences, approximately 15% occurring once. CDR1 and CDR2 (germline): SGHAT, FQDESV (reference sequence). V was clipped by 1 base and J by 8 bases; unmatched bases: 11. This CDR3 is built from 19 residues. This sample was shared with a second study, whose subject was yellow fever vaccine responses in identical twins.

Sequenced input: CD4+ T cells sorted from blood. The clonotype comes from a woman under 30 in good health. V and J are TRBV11-1 and TRBJ2-6; TRBD2 aligns across 13 bases. The DNA for the CDR3 is TGTGCCAGCAGCTTAGTCCGACTAGCGGGGGGCATTCGTACCAACGTCCTGACTTTC. It translates to CASSLVRLAGGIRTNVLTF. Supplemented by reference TRBV11-1 and TRBJ2-6, the full variable domain reads EAEVAQSPRYKITEKSQAVAFWCDPISGHATLYWYRQILGQGPELLVQFQDESVVDDSQLPKDRFSAERLKGVDSTLKIQPAELGDSAMYLCASSLVRLAGGIRTNVLTFGAGSRLTVL.